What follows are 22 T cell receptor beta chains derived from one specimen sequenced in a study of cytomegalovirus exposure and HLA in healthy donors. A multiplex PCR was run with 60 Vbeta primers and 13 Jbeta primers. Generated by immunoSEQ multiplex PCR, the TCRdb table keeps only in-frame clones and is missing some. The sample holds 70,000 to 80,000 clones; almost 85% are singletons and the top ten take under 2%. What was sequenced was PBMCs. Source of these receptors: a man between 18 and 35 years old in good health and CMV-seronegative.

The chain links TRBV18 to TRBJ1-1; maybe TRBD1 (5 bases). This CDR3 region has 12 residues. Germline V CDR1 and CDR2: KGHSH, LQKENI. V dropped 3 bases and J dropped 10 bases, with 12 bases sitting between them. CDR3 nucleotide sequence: TGTGCCAGCTCACCCCGAGGAAGGGGAGCTTTCTTT. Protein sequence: CASSPRGRGAFF.

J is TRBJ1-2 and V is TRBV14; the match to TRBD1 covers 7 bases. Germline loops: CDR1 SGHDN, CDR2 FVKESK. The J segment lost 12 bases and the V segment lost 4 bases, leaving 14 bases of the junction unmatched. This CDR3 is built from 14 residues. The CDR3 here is CASSRSQGGPGHTF. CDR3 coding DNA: TGTGCCAGCAGCCGATCCCAGGGGGGACCTGGACACACCTTC.

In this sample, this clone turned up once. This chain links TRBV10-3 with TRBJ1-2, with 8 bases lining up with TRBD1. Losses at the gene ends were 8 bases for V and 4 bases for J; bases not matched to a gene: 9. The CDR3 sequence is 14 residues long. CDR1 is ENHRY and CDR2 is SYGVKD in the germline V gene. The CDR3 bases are TGTGCCATCGCTCCGGACAGGGACAGCTATGGCTACACCTTC. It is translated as CAIAPDRDSYGYTF.

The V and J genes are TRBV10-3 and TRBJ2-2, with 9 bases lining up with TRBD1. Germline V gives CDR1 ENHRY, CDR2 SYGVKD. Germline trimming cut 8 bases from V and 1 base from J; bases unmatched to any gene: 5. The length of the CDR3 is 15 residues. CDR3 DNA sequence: TGTGCCATCGGAAAGGACAGGGGGAACACCGGGGAGCTGTTTTTT. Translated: CAIGKDRGNTGELFF.

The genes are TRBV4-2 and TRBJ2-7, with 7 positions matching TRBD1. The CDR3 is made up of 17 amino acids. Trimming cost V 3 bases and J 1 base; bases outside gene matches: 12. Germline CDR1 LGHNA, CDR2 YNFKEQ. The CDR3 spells CASSQTGSGWGSYEQYF. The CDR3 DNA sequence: TGTGCCAGCAGCCAGACAGGGTCTGGATGGGGATCCTACGAGCAGTACTTC.

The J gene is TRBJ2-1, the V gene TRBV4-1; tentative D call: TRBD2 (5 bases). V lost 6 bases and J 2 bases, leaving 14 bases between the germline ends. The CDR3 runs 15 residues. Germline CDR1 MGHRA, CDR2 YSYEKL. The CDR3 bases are TGCGCCAGCAGTGTTTCGGGCGGGCCCTACAATGAGCAGTTCTTC. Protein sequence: CASSVSGGPYNEQFF.

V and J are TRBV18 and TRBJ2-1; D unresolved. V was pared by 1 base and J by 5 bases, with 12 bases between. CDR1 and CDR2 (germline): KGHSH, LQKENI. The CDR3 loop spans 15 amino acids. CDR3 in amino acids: CASSPLSLPNNEQFF. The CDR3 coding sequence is TGTGCCAGCTCACCACTATCACTTCCCAACAATGAGCAGTTCTTC.

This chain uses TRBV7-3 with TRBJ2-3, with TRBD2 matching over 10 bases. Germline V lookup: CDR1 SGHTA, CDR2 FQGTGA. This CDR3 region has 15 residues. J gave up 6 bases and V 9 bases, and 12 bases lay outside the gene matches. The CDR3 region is CASGAGSGRRDTQYF. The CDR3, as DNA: TGTGCCAGTGGCGCGGGTAGCGGGAGGAGGGATACGCAGTATTTT.

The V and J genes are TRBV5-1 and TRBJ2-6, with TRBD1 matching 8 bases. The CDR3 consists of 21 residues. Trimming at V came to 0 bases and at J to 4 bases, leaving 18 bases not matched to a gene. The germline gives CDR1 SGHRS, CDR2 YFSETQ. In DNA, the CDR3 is TGCGCCAGCAGCTTGGCCTCGTTCCCGTCGGCAGGGGGCGCCGGGGCCAACGTCCTGACTTTC. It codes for CASSLASFPSAGGAGANVLTF.

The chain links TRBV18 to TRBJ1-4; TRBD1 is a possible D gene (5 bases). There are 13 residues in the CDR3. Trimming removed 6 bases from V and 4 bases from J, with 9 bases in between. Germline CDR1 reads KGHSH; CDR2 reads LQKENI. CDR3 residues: CASSQGVNEKLFF. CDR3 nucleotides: TGTGCCAGCTCCCAAGGGGTTAATGAAAAACTGTTTTTT. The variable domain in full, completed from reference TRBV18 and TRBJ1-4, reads NAGVMQNPRHLVRRRGQEARLRCSPMKGHSHVYWYRQLPEEGLKFMVYLQKENIIDESGMPKERFSAEFPKEGPSILRIQQVVRGDSAAYFCASSQGVNEKLFFGSGTQLSVL.

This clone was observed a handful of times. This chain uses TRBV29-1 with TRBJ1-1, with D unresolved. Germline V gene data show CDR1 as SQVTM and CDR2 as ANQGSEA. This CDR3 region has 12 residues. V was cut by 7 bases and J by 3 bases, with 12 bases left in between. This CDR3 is CSARLTDTEAFF. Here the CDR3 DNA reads TGCAGCGCCCGACTGACGGACACTGAAGCTTTCTTT. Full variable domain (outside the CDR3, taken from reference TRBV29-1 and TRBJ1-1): SAVISQKPSRDICQRGTSLTIQCQVDSQVTMMFWYRQQPGQSLTLIATANQGSEATYESGFVIDKFPISRPNLTFSTLTVSNMSPEDSSIYLCSARLTDTEAFFGQGTRLTVV.

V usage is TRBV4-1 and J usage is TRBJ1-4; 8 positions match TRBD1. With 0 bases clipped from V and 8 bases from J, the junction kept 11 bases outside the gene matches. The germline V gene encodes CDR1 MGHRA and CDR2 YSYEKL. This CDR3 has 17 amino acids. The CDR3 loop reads CASSQERTGLSREKLFF. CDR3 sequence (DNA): TGCGCCAGCAGCCAAGAGCGGACAGGGTTGTCAAGGGAAAAACTGTTTTTT.

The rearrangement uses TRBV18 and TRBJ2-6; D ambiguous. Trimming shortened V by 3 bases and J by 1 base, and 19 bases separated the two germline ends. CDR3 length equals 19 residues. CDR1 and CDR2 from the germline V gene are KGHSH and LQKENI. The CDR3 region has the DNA TGTGCCAGCTCACCGATGGGCATACTCGCCTCGTCTGGGGCCAACGTCCTGACTTTC. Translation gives CASSPMGILASSGANVLTF.

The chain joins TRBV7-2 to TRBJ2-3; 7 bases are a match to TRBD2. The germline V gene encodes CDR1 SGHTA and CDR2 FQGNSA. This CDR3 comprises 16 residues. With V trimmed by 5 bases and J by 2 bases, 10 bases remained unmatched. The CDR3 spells CASSNRLAEITDTQYF. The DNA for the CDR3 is TGTGCCAGCAGCAATAGACTAGCTGAGATCACAGATACGCAGTATTTT. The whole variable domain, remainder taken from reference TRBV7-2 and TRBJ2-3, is GAGVSQSPSNKVTEKGKDVELRCDPISGHTALYWYRQSLGQGLEFLIYFQGNSAPDKSGLPSDRFSAERTGGSVSTLTIQRTQQEDSAVYLCASSNRLAEITDTQYFGPGTRLTVL.

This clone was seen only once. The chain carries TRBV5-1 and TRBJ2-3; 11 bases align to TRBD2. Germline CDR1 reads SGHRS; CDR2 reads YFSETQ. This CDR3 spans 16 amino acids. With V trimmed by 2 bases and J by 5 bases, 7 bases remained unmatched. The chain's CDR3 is CASSFSGRALGDTQYF. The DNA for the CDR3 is TGCGCCAGCAGCTTTAGCGGGAGGGCCTTGGGAGATACGCAGTATTTT.

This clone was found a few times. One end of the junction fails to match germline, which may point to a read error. Here the CDR3 DNA reads TGTGCCAGCAGCTTTGACTTAAATCAGCCCCAGAATTTT. Amino acids: CASSFDLNQPQNF. The chain has TRBV7-2 and TRBJ1-5; D gene ambiguous. Germline CDR1 is SGHTA and CDR2 is FQGNSA. CDR3 length: 13 amino acids.

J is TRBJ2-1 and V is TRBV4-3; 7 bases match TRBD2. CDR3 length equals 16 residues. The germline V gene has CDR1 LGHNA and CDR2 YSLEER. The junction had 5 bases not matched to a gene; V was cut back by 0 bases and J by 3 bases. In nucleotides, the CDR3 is TGCGCCAGCAGCCAAGATCGGGGGGTGTTCTACAATGAGCAGTTCTTC. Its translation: CASSQDRGVFYNEQFF.

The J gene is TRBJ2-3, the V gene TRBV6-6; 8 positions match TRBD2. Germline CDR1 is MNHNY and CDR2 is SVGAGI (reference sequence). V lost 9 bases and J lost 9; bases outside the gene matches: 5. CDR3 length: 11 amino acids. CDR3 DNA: TGTGCCAGTTTCGGGGGGGGCACGCAGTATTTT. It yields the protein CASFGGGTQYF.

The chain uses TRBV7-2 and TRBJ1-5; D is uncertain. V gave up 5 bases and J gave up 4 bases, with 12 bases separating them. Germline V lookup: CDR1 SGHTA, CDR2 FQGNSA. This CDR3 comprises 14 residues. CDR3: CASSPVNVNQPQHF. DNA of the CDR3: TGTGCCAGCAGCCCTGTAAATGTGAATCAGCCCCAGCATTTT.

The CDR3 DNA is TGTGCCAGCAGCTTAGCATGGACATACTCAGATACGCAGTATTTT. This encodes CASSLAWTYSDTQYF. This rearrangement joins TRBV7-3 to TRBJ2-3, with D perhaps TRBD1 (5 bases). Trimming removed 2 bases from V and 4 bases from J, with 13 bases in between. The CDR3 runs to 15 residues. Germline CDR1 SGHTA, CDR2 FQGTGA.

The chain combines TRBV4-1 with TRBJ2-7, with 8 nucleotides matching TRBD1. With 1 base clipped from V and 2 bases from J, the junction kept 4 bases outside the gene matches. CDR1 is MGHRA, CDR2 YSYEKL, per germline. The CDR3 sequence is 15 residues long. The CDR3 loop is CASSQGGQVTYEQYF. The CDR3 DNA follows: TGCGCCAGCAGCCAAGGGGGACAGGTAACCTACGAGCAGTACTTC.

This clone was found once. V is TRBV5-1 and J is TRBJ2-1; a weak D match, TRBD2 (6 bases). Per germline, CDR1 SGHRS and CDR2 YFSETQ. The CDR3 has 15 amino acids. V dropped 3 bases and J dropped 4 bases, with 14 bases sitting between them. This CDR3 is CASSSGFSGYNEQFF. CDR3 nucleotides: TGCGCCAGCAGCTCGGGCTTCAGCGGGTACAATGAGCAGTTCTTC.